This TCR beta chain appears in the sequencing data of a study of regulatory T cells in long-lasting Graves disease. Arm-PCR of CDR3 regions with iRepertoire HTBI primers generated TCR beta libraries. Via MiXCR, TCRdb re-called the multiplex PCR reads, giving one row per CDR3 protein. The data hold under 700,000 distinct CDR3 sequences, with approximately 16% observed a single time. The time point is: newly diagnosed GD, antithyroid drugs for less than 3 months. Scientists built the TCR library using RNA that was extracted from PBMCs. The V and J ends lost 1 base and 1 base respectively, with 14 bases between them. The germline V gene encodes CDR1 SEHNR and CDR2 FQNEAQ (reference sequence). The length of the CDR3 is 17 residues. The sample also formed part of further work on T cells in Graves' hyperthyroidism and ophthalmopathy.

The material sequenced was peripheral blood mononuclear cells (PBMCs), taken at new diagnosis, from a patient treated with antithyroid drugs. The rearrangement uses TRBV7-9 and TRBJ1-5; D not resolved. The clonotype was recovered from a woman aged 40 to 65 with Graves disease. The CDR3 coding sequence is TGTGCCAGCAGCTTAGGGTTAGGGTCCATCAGCAATCAGCCCCAGCATTTT. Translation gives CASSLGLGSISNQPQHF.